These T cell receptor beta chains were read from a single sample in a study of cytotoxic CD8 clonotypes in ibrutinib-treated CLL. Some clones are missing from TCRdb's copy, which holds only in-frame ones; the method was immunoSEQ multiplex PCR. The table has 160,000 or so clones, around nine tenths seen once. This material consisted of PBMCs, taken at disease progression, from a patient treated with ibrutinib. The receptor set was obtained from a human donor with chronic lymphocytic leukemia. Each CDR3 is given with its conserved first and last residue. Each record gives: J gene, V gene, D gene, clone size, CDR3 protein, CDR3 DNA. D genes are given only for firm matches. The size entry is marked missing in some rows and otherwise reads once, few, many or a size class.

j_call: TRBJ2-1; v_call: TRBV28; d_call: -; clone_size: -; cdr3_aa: CASSPYSFRKDEQFF; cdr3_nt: TGTGCCAGCAGTCCATATAGTTTTCGTAAGGATGAGCAGTTCTTC
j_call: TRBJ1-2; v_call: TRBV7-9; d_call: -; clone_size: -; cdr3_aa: CASILGGAGGYTF; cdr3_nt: TGTGCCAGCATCCTCGGGGGGGCTGGAGGCTACACCTTC
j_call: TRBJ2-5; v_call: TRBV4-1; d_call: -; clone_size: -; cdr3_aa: CASSQDSLAGSGETQYF; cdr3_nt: TGCGCCAGCAGCCAAGATTCCCTCGCGGGCTCGGGGGAGACCCAGTACTTC
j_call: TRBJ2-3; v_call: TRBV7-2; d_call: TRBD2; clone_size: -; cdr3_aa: CASSLTSGRTDTQYF; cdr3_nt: TGTGCCAGCAGCTTAACTAGCGGGAGAACAGATACGCAGTATTTT
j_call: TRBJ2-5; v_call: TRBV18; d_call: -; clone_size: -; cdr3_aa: CASSPLGQVQETQYF; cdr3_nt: TGTGCCAGCTCACCGCTGGGACAAGTCCAAGAGACCCAGTACTTC
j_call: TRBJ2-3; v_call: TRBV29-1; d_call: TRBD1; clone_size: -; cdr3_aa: CSVEELAGGGINTQYF; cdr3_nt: TGCAGCGTTGAAGAATTGGCAGGGGGCGGGATAAATACGCAGTATTTT
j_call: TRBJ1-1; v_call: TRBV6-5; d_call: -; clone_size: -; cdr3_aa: CASRVNTEAFF; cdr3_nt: TGTGCCAGCAGGGTTAACACTGAAGCTTTCTTT
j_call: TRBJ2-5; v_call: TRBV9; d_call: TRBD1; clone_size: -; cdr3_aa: CASSVDRGKETQYF; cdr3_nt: TGTGCCAGCAGCGTAGACAGGGGGAAAGAGACCCAGTACTTC
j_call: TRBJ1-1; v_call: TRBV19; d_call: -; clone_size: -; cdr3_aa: CASSPRQATEAFF; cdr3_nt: TGTGCCAGTAGTCCAAGACAGGCCACTGAAGCTTTCTTT
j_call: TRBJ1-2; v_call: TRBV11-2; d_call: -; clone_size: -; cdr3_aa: CASSPDSVTAGYTF; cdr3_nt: TGTGCCAGCAGCCCAGATTCTGTAACGGCGGGCTACACCTTC
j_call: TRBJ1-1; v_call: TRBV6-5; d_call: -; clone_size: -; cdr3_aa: CATVRGGNTEAFF; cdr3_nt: TGTGCCACCGTGAGAGGAGGGAACACTGAAGCTTTCTTT
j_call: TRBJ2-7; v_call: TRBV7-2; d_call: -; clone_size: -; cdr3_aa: CASSLDGTSIYEQYF; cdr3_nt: TGTGCCAGCAGCTTAGATGGGACTTCCATTTACGAGCAGTACTTC
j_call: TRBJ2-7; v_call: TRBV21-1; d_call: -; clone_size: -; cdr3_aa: CASSRFEGEISYEQYF; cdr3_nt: TGTGCCAGCAGCCGGTTCGAGGGGGAGATCTCCTACGAGCAGTACTTC
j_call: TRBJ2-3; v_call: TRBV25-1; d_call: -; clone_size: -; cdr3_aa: CASSSAVTNVDTQYF; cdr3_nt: TGTGCCAGCAGTTCAGCGGTGACGAACGTGGATACGCAGTATTTT
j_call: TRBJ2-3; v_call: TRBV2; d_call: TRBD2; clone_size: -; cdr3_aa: CASTGMAGGVADTQYF; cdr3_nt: TGTGCCAGCACTGGGATGGCGGGAGGGGTCGCAGATACGCAGTATTTT
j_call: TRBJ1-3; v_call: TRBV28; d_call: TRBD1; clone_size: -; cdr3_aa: CASSPTTGGGNTIYF; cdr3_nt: TGTGCCAGCAGTCCCACTACAGGGGGAGGAAACACCATATATTTT
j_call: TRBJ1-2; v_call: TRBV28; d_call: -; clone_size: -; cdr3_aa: CASSWTNGAYGYTF; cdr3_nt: TGTGCCAGCAGTTGGACAAACGGGGCATATGGCTACACCTTC
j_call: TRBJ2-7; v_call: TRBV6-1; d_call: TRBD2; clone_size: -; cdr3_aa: CASSVRTSFFYEQYF; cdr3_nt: TGTGCCAGCAGTGTGCGGACTAGCTTTTTCTACGAGCAGTACTTC
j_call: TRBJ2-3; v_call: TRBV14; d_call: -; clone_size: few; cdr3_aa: CASSQVPADTQYF; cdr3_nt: TGTGCCAGCAGCCAAGTACCCGCAGATACGCAGTATTTT
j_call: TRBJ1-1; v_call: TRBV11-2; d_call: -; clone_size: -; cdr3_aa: CASSFGRLATEAFF; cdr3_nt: TGTGCCAGCAGCTTCGGTCGGCTCGCCACTGAAGCTTTCTTT
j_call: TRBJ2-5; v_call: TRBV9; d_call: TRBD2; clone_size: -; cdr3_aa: CASSVDERELPETQYF; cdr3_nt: TGTGCCAGCAGCGTAGACGAGCGGGAGCTCCCAGAGACCCAGTACTTC
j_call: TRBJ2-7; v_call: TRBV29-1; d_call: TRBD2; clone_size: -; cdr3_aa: CSVASGSTYEQYF; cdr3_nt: TGCAGCGTTGCCAGCGGGAGTACGTACGAGCAGTACTTC
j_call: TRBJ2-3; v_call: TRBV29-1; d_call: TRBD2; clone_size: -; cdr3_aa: CSSFGGATDTQYF; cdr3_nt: TGCAGCTCGTTCGGGGGGGCAACAGATACGCAGTATTTT
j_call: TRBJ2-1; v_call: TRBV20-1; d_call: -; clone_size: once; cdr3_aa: CSAPFYNEQFF; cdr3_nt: TGCAGTGCCCCTTTCTACAATGAGCAGTTCTTC
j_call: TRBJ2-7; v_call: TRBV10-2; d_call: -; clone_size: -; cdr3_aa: CASSEPRLTFSYEQYF; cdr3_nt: TGCGCCAGCAGTGAGCCAAGACTGACCTTCTCCTACGAGCAGTACTTC
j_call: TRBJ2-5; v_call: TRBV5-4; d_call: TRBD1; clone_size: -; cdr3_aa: CASSTGQGIQETQYF; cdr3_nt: TGTGCCAGCAGCACCGGACAGGGGATACAAGAGACCCAGTACTTC
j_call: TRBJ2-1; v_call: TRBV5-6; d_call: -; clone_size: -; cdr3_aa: CASTQGRDYNEQFF; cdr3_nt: TGTGCCAGCACCCAGGGACGGGACTACAATGAGCAGTTCTTC
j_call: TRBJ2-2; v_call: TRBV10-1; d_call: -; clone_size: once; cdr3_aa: CASSRDSLTGELFF; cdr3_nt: TGCGCCAGCAGCCGGGACTCACTCACCGGGGAGCTGTTTTTT
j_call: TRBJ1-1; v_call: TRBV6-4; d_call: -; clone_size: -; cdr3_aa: CASSGTRPGENTEAFF; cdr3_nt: TGTGCCAGCAGTGGTACGCGGCCGGGGGAAAACACTGAAGCTTTCTTT